What follows describes a single T cell receptor (beta chain). Repertoires were generated with immunoSEQ multiplex PCR, while TCRdb's copy carries only in-frame clones and drops some. The table includes about half a million clones, 80% to 90% detected once. This specimen comes from a study of blood T cell repertoires in COVID-19. Trimming removed 2 bases from V and 4 bases from J, with 14 bases in between. The CDR3 covers 14 residues. From germline, CDR1 is GTSNPN and CDR2 SVGIG (reference sequence). V gene TRBV30 combines with J gene TRBJ1-1; possibly TRBD1 for D (6 bases). Sequencing was done on a sample of peripheral blood. The clonotype was recovered from a human donor in a cohort sampled during active COVID-19. DNA for the CDR3: TGTGCCTGGAGTCGGTGGGGAGGGGGCACTGAAGCTTTCTTT. Translated, it gives CAWSRWGGGTEAFF.